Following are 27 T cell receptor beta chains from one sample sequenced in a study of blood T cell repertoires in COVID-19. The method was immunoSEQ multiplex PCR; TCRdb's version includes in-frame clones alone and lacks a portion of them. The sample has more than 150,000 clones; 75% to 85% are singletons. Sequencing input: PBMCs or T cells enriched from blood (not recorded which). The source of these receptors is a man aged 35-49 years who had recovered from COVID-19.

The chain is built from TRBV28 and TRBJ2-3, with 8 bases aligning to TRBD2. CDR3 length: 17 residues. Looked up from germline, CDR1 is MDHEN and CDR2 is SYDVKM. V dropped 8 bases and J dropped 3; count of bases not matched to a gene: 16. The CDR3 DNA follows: TGTGCCAGCGCCACGCCCGGGAGTAGCGGGGTAACAGATACGCAGTATTTT. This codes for CASATPGSSGVTDTQYF. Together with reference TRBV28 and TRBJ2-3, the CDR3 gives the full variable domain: DVKVTQSSRYLVKRTGEKVFLECVQDMDHENMFWYRQDPGLGLRLIYFSYDVKMKEKGDIPEGYSVSREKKERFSLILESASTNQTSMYLCASATPGSSGVTDTQYFGPGTRLTVL.

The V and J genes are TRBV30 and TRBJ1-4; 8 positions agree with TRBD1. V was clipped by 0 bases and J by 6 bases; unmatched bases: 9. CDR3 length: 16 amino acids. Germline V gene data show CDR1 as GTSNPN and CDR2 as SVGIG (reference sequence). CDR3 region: CAWSVGTGSVDEKLFF. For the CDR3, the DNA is TGTGCCTGGAGTGTCGGGACAGGAAGTGTTGATGAAAAACTGTTTTTT.

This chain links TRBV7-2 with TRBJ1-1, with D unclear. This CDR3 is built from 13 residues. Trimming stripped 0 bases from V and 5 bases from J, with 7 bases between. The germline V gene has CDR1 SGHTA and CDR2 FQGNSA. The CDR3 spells CASSLAARTEAFF. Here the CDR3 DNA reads TGTGCCAGCAGCTTAGCGGCGAGGACTGAAGCTTTCTTT.

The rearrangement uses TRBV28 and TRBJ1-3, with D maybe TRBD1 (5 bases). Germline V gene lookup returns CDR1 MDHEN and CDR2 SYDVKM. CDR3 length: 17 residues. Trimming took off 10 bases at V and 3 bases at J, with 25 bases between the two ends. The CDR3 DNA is TGTGCCACCTTGGGCCGGCAGGGTGCAGCAGGTGGAAACACCATATATTTT. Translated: CATLGRQGAAGGNTIYF.

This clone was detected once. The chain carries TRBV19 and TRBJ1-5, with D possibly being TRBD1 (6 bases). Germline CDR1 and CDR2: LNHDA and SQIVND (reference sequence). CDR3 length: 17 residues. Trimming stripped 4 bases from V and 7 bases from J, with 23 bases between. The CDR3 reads CASSTSWGGHLRQPQHF. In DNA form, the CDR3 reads TGTGCCAGTAGTACGAGTTGGGGGGGACACTTGAGACAGCCCCAGCATTTT.

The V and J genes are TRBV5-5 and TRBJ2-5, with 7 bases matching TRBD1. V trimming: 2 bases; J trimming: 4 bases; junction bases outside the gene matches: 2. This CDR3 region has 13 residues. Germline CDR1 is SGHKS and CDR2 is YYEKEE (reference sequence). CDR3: CASSLGGPETQYF. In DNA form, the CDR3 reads TGTGCCAGCAGCTTAGGGGGCCCAGAGACCCAGTACTTC.

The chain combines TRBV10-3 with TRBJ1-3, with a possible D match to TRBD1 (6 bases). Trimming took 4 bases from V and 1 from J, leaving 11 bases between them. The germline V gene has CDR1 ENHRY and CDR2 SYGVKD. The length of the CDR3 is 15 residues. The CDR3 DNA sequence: TGTGCCATCAGTGCCTTACAGGGATCTGGAAACACCATATATTTT. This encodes CAISALQGSGNTIYF.

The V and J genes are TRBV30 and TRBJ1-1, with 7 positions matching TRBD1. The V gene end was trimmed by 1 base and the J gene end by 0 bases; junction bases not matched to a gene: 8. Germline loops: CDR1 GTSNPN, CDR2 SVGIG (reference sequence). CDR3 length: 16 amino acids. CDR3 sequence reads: CAWSGGITGVNTEAFF. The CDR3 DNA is TGTGCCTGGAGTGGGGGGATCACAGGGGTGAACACTGAAGCTTTCTTT.

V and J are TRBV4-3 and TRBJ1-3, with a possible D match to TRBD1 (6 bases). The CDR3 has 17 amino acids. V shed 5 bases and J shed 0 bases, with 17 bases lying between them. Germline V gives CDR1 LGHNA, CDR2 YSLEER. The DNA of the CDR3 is TGCGCCAGCAGCAAACAGACAGGCCGTAGCTCTGGAAACACCATATATTTT. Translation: CASSKQTGRSSGNTIYF.

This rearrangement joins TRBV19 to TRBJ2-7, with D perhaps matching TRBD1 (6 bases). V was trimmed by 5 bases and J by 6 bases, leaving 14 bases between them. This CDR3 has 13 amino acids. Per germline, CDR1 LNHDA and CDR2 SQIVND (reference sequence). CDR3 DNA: TGTGCCAGTAGTCCATACCGACAGGCCGAGCAGTACTTC. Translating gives CASSPYRQAEQYF.

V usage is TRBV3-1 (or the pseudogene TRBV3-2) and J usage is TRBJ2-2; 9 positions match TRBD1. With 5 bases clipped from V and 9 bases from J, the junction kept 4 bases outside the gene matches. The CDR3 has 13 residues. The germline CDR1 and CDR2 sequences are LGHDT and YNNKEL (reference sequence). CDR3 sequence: CASSEDRGRELFF. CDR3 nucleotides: TGTGCCAGCAGCGAGGACAGGGGCCGGGAGCTGTTTTTT.

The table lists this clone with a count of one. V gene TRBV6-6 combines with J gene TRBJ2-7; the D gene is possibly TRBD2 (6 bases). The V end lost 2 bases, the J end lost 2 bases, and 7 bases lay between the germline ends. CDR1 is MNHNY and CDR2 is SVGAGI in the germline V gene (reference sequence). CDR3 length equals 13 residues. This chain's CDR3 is CASSYPGAYEQYV. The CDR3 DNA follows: TGTGCCAGCAGTTACCCGGGGGCCTACGAGCAGTACGTC.

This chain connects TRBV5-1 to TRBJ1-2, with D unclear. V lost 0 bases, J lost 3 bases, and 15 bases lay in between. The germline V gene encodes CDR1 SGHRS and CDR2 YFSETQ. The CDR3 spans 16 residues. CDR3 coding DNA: TGCGCCAGCAGCTTGGATGGAGGTTCTAATGACTATGGCTACACCTTC. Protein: CASSLDGGSNDYGYTF.

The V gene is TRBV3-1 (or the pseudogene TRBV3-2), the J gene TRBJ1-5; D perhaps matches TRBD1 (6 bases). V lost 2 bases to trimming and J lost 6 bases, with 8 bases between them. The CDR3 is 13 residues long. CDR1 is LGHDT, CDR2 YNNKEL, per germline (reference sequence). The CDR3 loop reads CASSQQGLQPQHF. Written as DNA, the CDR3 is TGTGCCAGCAGCCAACAGGGGCTTCAGCCCCAGCATTTT.

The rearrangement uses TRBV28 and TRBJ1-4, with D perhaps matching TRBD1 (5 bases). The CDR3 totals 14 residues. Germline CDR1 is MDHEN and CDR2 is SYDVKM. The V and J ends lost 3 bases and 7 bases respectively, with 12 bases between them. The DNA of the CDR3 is TGTGCCAGCAGTTTCAGCCAGGGCGGTGAAAAACTGTTTTTT. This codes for CASSFSQGGEKLFF.

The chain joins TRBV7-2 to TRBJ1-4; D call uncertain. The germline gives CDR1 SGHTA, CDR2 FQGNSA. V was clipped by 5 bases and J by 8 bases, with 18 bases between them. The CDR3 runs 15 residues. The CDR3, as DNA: TGTGCCAGCAGCCAGGCCGGGGTCTGGGGAGAAAAACTGTTTTTT. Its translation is CASSQAGVWGEKLFF.

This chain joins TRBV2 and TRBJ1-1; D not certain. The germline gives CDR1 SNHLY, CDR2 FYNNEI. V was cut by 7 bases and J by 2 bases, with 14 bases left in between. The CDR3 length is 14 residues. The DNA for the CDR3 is TGTGCCAGCAACACCGGGGATATCAACACTGAAGCTTTCTTT. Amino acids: CASNTGDINTEAFF. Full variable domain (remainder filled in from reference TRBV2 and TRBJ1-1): EPEVTQTPSHQVTQMGQEVILRCVPISNHLYFYWYRQILGQKVEFLVSFYNNEISEKSEIFDDQFSVERPDGSNFTLKIRSTKLEDSAMYFCASNTGDINTEAFFGQGTRLTVV.

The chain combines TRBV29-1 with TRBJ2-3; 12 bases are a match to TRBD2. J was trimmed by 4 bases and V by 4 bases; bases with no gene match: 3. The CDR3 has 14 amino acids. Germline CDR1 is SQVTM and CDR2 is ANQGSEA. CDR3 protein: CSVGTSGISDTQYF. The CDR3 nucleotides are TGCAGCGTTGGGACTAGCGGGATCTCAGATACGCAGTATTTT.

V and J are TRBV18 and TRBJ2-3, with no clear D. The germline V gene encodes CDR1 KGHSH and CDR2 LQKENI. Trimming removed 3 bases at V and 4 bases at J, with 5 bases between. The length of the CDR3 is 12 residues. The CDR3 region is CASSPSADTQYF. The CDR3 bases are TGTGCCAGCTCACCGTCAGCAGATACGCAGTATTTT. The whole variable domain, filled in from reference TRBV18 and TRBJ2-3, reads NAGVMQNPRHLVRRRGQEARLRCSPMKGHSHVYWYRQLPEEGLKFMVYLQKENIIDESGMPKERFSAEFPKEGPSILRIQQVVRGDSAAYFCASSPSADTQYFGPGTRLTVL.

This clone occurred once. CDR3 amino acids: CASSDELRFLLRGSYEQYV. The CDR3 DNA sequence: TGTGCCAGCAGTGACGAGTTGCGCTTCCTCTTAAGGGGATCCTACGAGCAGTACGTC. The chain carries TRBV6-4 and TRBJ2-7; possible D gene TRBD1, 5 bases. The CDR3 runs to 19 residues. V dropped 2 bases and J dropped 1 base, with 24 bases sitting between them. Germline values: CDR1 MRHNA, CDR2 SNTAGT.

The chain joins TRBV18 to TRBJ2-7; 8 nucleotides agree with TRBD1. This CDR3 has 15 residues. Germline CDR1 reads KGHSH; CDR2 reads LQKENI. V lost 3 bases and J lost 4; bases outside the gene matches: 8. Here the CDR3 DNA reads TGTGCCAGCTCACCCCTCGGACAGGGCAGTTACGAGCAGTACTTC. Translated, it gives CASSPLGQGSYEQYF. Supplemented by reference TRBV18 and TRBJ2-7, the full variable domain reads NAGVMQNPRHLVRRRGQEARLRCSPMKGHSHVYWYRQLPEEGLKFMVYLQKENIIDESGMPKERFSAEFPKEGPSILRIQQVVRGDSAAYFCASSPLGQGSYEQYFGPGTRLTVT.

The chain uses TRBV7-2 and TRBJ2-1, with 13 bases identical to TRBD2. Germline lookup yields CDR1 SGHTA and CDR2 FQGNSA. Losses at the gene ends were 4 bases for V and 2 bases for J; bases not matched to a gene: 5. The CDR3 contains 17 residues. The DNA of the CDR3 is TGTGCCAGCAGCTCAGGGACTAGCGGGGACCCCTACAATGAGCAGTTCTTC. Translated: CASSSGTSGDPYNEQFF.

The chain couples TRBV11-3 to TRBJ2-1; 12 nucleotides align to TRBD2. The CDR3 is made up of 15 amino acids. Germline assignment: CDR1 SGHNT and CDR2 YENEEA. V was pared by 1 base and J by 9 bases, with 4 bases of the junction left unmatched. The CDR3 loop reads CASSLGLAGEGEQFF. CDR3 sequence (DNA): TGTGCCAGCAGCTTAGGACTAGCGGGAGAGGGTGAGCAGTTCTTC. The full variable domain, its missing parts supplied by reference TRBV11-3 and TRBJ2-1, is EAGVVQSPRYKIIEKKQPVAFWCNPISGHNTLYWYLQNLGQGPELLIRYENEEAVDDSQLPKDRFSAERLKGVDSTLKIQPAELGDSAVYLCASSLGLAGEGEQFFGPGTRLTVL.

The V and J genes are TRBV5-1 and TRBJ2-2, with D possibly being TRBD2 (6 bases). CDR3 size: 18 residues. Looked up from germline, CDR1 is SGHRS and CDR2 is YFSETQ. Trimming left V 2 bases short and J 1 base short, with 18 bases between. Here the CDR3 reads CASSLEGGELWNTGELFF. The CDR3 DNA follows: TGCGCCAGCAGCTTAGAGGGCGGGGAACTATGGAACACCGGGGAGCTGTTTTTT. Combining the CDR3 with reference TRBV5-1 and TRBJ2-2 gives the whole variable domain KAGVTQTPRYLIKTRGQQVTLSCSPISGHRSVSWYQQTPGQGLQFLFEYFSETQRNKGNFPGRFSGRQFSNSRSEMNVSTLELGDSALYLCASSLEGGELWNTGELFFGEGSRLTVL.

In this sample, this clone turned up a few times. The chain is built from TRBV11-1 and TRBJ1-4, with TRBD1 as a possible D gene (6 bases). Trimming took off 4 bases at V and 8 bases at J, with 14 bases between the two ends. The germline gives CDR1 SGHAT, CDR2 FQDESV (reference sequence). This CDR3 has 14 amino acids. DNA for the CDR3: TGTGCCAGCAGCTCACAGGGCCGAGGAGAAAAACTGTTTTTT. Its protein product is CASSSQGRGEKLFF.

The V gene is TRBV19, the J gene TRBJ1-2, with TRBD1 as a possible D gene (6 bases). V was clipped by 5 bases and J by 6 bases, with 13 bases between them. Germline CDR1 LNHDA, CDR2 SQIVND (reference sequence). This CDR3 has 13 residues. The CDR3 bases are TGTGCCAGTAGTGACGGCAGGGGTAATGGCTACACCTTC. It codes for CASSDGRGNGYTF.

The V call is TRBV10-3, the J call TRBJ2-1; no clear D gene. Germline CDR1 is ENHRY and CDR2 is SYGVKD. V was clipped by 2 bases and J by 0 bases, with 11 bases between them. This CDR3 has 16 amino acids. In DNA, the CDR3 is TGTGCCATCAGTGAGCCAAGCCCCGGCTCCTACAATGAGCAGTTCTTC. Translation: CAISEPSPGSYNEQFF.